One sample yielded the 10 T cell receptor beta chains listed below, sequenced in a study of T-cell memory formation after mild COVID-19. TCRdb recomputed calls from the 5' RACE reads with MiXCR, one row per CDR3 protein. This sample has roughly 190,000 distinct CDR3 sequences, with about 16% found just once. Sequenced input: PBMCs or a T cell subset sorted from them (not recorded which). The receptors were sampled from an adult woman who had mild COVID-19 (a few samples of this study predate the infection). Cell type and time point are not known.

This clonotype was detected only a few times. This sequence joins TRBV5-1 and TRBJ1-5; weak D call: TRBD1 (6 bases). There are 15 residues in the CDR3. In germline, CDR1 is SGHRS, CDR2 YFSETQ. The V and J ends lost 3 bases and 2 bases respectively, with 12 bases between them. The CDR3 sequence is CASSSEGGGNQPQHF. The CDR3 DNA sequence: TGCGCCAGCAGCTCCGAGGGGGGAGGCAATCAGCCCCAGCATTTT.

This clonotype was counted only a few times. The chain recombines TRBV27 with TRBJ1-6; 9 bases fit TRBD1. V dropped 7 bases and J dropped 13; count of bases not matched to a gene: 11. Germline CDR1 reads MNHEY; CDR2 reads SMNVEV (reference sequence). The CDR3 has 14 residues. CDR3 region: CASTPGQGESPLHF. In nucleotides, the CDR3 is TGTGCCAGCACCCCGGGACAGGGAGAGTCTCCCCTCCACTTT.

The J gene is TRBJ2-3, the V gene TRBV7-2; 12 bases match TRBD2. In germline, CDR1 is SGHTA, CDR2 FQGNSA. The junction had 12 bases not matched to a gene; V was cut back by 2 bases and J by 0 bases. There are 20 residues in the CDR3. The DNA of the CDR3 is TGTGCCAGCAGCTTAAGGGCTAGCGGGAGGGCCTACCCTAGCACAGATACGCAGTATTTT. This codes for CASSLRASGRAYPSTDTQYF.

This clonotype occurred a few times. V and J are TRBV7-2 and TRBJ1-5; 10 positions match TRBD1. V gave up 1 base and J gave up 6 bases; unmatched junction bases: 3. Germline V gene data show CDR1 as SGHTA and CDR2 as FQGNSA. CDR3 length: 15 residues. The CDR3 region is CASSLVTGGGQPQHF. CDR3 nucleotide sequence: TGTGCCAGCAGCTTAGTGACAGGGGGCGGTCAGCCCCAGCATTTT.

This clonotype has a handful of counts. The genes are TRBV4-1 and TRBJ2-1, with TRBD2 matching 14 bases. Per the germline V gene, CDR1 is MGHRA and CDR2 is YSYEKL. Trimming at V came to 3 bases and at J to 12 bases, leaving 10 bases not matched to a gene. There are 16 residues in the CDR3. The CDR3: CASSHTGTSGGRGQFF. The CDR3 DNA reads TGCGCCAGCAGCCATACCGGGACTAGCGGGGGCCGGGGGCAGTTCTTC.

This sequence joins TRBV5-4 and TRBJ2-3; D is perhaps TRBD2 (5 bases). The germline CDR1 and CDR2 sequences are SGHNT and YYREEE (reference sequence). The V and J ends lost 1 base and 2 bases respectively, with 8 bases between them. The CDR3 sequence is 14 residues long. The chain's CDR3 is CASSLSSITDTQYF. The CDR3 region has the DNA TGTGCCAGCAGCTTGTCTAGCATCACAGATACGCAGTATTTT.

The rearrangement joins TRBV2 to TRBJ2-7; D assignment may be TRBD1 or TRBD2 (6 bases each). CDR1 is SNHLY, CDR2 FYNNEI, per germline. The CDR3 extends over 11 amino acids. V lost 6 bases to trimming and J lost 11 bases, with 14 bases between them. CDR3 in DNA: TGTGCCAGCAGAGGTGGGGGGCGCGAGTACTTC. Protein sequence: CASRGGGREYF.

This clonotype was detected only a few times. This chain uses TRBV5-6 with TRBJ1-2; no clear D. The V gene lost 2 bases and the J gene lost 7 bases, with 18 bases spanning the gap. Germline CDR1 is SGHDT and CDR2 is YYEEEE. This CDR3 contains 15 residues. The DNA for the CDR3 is TGTGCCAGCAGCTTACGGCCGGGCCTAACGGGTGGCTACACCTTC. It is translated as CASSLRPGLTGGYTF.

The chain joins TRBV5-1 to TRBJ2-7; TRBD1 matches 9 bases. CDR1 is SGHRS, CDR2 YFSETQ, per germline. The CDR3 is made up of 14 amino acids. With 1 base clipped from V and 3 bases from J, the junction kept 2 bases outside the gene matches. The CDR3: CASSLRTGVYEQYF. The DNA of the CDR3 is TGCGCCAGCAGCTTGAGGACAGGGGTCTACGAGCAGTACTTC.

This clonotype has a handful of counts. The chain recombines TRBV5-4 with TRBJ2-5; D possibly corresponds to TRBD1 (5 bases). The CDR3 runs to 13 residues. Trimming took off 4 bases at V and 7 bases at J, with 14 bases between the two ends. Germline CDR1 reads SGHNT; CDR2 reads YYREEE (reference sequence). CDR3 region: CASSQGEVRTQYF. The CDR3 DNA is TGTGCCAGCAGCCAGGGTGAGGTGCGGACCCAGTACTTC.